The rows below give T cell receptor beta chains drawn from one sample of a study of spatial heterogeneity in lung cancer. Via MiXCR, TCRdb re-called the 5' RACE reads, giving one row per CDR3 protein. The sample includes 15,000 to 20,000 distinct CDR3 sequences, roughly 6% seen only once; the top ten take approximately 10%. The sample in question was lung tumor tissue, obtained at surgery. These receptors were obtained from a female donor with early-stage non-small cell lung cancer. The CDR3 runs from the conserved cysteine through the conserved F or W. Each record gives: clone size, V gene, J gene, D gene, CDR3 DNA, CDR3 protein. A D gene is named only where the DNA matches it firmly. Expanded clones are given a class, and other clones once, few, many or no size at all.

-	TRBV11-2	TRBJ1-6	-	TGTGCCAGCAGCTCCACCGGGAGTTCACCCCTCCACTTT	CASSSTGSSPLHF
many	TRBV20-1	TRBJ2-7	TRBD1	TGCAGTGCTAGCCACGGACAGGGGGCCGACGAGCAGTACTTC	CSASHGQGADEQYF
many	TRBV14	TRBJ1-1	-	TGTGCCAGCAGCCACAGCATAGGACTAAGGGACACTGAAGCTTTCTTT	CASSHSIGLRDTEAFF
many	TRBV7-3	TRBJ2-2	TRBD2	TGTGCCAGCAGCGTGGGACTAGCGAACACCGGGGAGCTGTTTTTT	CASSVGLANTGELFF
medium-sized	TRBV2	TRBJ2-2	TRBD2	TGTGCCAGCAAGAGCGGGACTATTAACACCGGGGAGCTGTTTTTT	CASKSGTINTGELFF
-	TRBV5-1	TRBJ2-1	TRBD2	TGCGCCAGCAGCTTGGACCTTAGCGGGTACAATGAGCAGTTCTTC	CASSLDLSGYNEQFF
many	TRBV7-9	TRBJ2-7	-	TGTGCCAGCAGCTTAGCGCCACACGAGCAGTACTTC	CASSLAPHEQYF
few	TRBV10-3	TRBJ1-3	-	TGTGCCATCAGTGATGACCAAAGGGAGTACACCATATATTTT	CAISDDQREYTIYF
many	TRBV5-5	TRBJ2-5	-	TGTGCCAGCAGCTTGATCGTAGCATCGTACCAAGAGACCCAGTACTTC	CASSLIVASYQETQYF
many	TRBV5-4	TRBJ2-5	TRBD2	TGTGCCAGCAGCTTGAGACTAGCGGGGGAAGAGACCCAGTACTTC	CASSLRLAGEETQYF
many	TRBV15	TRBJ2-2	-	TGTGCCACCAGCGAAACGGGGCTTGACACCGGGGAGCTGTTTTTT	CATSETGLDTGELFF
many	TRBV11-2	TRBJ2-7	-	TGTGCCAGCGGACCGGGTCCTTACGAGCAGTACTTC	CASGPGPYEQYF
-	TRBV12-3/TRBV12-4	TRBJ2-1	-	TGTGCCAGCAGTTTACCGTACAATGAGCAGATCTTC	CASSLPYNEQIF
-	TRBV4-2	TRBJ2-2	TRBD2	TGTGCCAGCAGCCAAGATCTAGCGGGAGAAGTAAACGGGGAGCTGTTTTTT	CASSQDLAGEVNGELFF
many	TRBV2	TRBJ2-7	-	TGTGCCAGCACCTTAGAATCCTACGAGCAGTACTTC	CASTLESYEQYF
many	TRBV20-1	TRBJ2-2	TRBD1	TGCAGTGCTAGAGATAGGGGGACAGGGCGGACCGGGGAGCTGTTTTTT	CSARDRGTGRTGELFF
many	TRBV12-3/TRBV12-4	TRBJ1-3	TRBD1	TGTGCCAGCAGCCTACAGGGGGCGCCGGGAAACACCATATATTTT	CASSLQGAPGNTIYF
few	TRBV5-1	TRBJ2-5	TRBD1	TGCGCCAGCAGCCTGGGACAGGGGGGCGGAGAGACCCAGTACTTC	CASSLGQGGGETQYF
few	TRBV18	TRBJ2-7	TRBD1	TGTGCCAGCAAACCGGGACAGAATCCCTACGAGCAGTACTTC	CASKPGQNPYEQYF
many	TRBV18	TRBJ1-6	-	TGTGCCAGCTCACCTAATCGGGCAACGGGCAATTCACCCCTCCACTTT	CASSPNRATGNSPLHF
many	TRBV2	TRBJ1-4	-	TGTGCCAGCAGTGTGAGCCAGTCCGATGAAAAACTGTTTTTT	CASSVSQSDEKLFF
many	TRBV4-1	TRBJ2-3	-	TGCGCCAGCAGCCAACGGGCTGGCGGGGCTAGCACAGATACGCAGTATTTT	CASSQRAGGASTDTQYF
many	TRBV6-6	TRBJ2-4	-	TGTGCCAGTGAGAATAGCGGAGGAGACGTCAAAAACATTCAGTACTTC	CASENSGGDVKNIQYF
many	TRBV2	TRBJ2-1	TRBD1	TGTGCCAGCAACGCAGACAGGGGAGGATACAATGAGCAGTTCTTC	CASNADRGGYNEQFF
few	TRBV20-1	TRBJ2-1	-	TGCAGTGCTAAACACGGTGGATCCGCCTCCTACAATGAGCAGTTCTTC	CSAKHGGSASYNEQFF
many	TRBV28	TRBJ1-2	TRBD1	TGTGCCAGCAGTCCTCAGGGGGCTCGCTATGGCTACACCTTC	CASSPQGARYGYTF
many	TRBV10-1	TRBJ2-7	-	TGCGCCAGCAGTGACCGCGGAAGGGTGCAGTACTTC	CASSDRGRVQYF
many	TRBV3-1	TRBJ2-3	-	TGTGCCAGCAGCCTCTCAGGGGCAGATACGCAGTATTTT	CASSLSGADTQYF
few	TRBV11-2	TRBJ1-1	-	TGTGCCAGCAGCCCCGGACGGGGAGGGACTGAAGCTTTCTTT	CASSPGRGGTEAFF
many	TRBV28	TRBJ1-1	-	TGTGCCAGCAGTATTCGGGGGCGGTTGACTGAAGCTTTCTTT	CASSIRGRLTEAFF
many	TRBV27	TRBJ2-4	TRBD2	TGTGCCAGCAGCCGGGAGGGCCTAGCCAAAAACATTCAGTACTTC	CASSREGLAKNIQYF
few	TRBV20-1	TRBJ2-1	TRBD2	TGCAGTGCTAGAGGACTAGCGGCGCTTGACAATGAGCAGTTCTTC	CSARGLAALDNEQFF
many	TRBV28	TRBJ1-1	-	TGTGCCACCGTTTCGGGCAGTGAAGCTTTCTTT	CATVSGSEAFF
medium-sized	TRBV7-2	TRBJ2-7	-	TGTGCCAGCAGACTCGGACCCCTGGGGGAGCAGTACTTC	CASRLGPLGEQYF
many	TRBV30	TRBJ2-1	-	TGTGCCTGGAGTAGTCTCTCCTACAATGAGCAGTTCTTC	CAWSSLSYNEQFF
many	TRBV5-1	TRBJ1-1	-	TGCGCCAGCAGCACCGGACGGGCCACTGAAGCTTTCTTT	CASSTGRATEAFF
many	TRBV7-8	TRBJ2-1	TRBD2	TGTGCCAGCAGCACGACTAGCGGGAGCCTCTACAATGAGCAGTTCTTC	CASSTTSGSLYNEQFF
many	TRBV10-3	TRBJ1-1	-	TGTGCCACCACAAGGGACACTGAAGCTTTCTTT	CATTRDTEAFF
many	TRBV7-9	TRBJ1-3	-	TGTGCCAGCAGCTCGCGGGGGAGCTCTGGAAACACCATATATTTT	CASSSRGSSGNTIYF
many	TRBV18	TRBJ2-7	TRBD1	TGTGCCAGCTCACCACGACAGGGTGGCCACGAGCAGTACTTC	CASSPRQGGHEQYF
few	TRBV5-5	TRBJ2-5	TRBD1	TGTGCCAGCAGCTCGCCACAGGGGGCAGTTGAGACCCAGTACTTC	CASSSPQGAVETQYF
many	TRBV2	TRBJ2-5	-	TGTGCCAGCAGTGAACTAGAGACCCAGTACTTC	CASSELETQYF
many	TRBV28	TRBJ2-1	TRBD2	TGTGCCAGCAGTCCCGGACTAGCGGGACGGGAGCAGTTCTTC	CASSPGLAGREQFF
many	TRBV6-5	TRBJ2-3	TRBD1	TGTGCCAGCGCAGGGTCCGGGACAGGGAAGGTGGATACGCAGTATTTT	CASAGSGTGKVDTQYF
many	TRBV29-1	TRBJ1-1	-	TGCAGCGGTAGGTCCGGGTGGGGGATGAACACTGAAGCTTTCTTT	CSGRSGWGMNTEAFF
many	TRBV5-6	TRBJ2-1	-	TGTGCCAGTCACGCCCGCGACACGCTTCGCAATGAGCAGTTCTTC	CASHARDTLRNEQFF
few	TRBV12-3/TRBV12-4	TRBJ2-3	TRBD1	TGTGCCAGCAGTTTAGGGACAGGGGACGGCCATTTT	CASSLGTGDGHF
-	TRBV2	TRBJ2-7	TRBD2	TGTGCCAGCAGTTACGGGACTAGTCAAACCTACGAGCAGTACTTC	CASSYGTSQTYEQYF
many	TRBV5-1	TRBJ1-1	TRBD1	TGCGCCAGCAGCTTGGGAGGGGGCGCGGGCACTGAAGCTTTCTTT	CASSLGGGAGTEAFF
few	TRBV6-6	TRBJ2-7	-	TGTGCCAGCAGGGATAAGAACGAGCAGTACTTC	CASRDKNEQYF
many	TRBV7-3	TRBJ2-1	-	TGTGCCAGCAGCCCCGGGGTGGACGGTGAGCAGTTCTTC	CASSPGVDGEQFF
many	TRBV6-1	TRBJ2-2	-	TGTGCCAGCAGCACCGGGACCTCACACACCGGGGAGCTGTTTTTT	CASSTGTSHTGELFF
many	TRBV5-6	TRBJ1-1	-	TGTGCCAGCAGCTTAGGACAGAGGAACACTGAAGCTTTCTTT	CASSLGQRNTEAFF
many	TRBV18	TRBJ2-5	-	TGTGCCAGCTCACCAAGGACAGAGGAAGAGACCCAGTACTTC	CASSPRTEEETQYF
many	TRBV5-6	TRBJ1-2	-	TGTGCCAGCAGCGATCCTAACTATGGCTACACCTTC	CASSDPNYGYTF
many	TRBV6-4	TRBJ2-2	TRBD1	TGTGCCAGCAGCCCACAGGGGGCGAACACCGGGGAGCTGTTTTTT	CASSPQGANTGELFF
many	TRBV19	TRBJ2-1	TRBD2	TGTGCCAGTAGTACGGGACTAGCGGGAGGTGAGCAGTTCTTC	CASSTGLAGGEQFF
many	TRBV27	TRBJ2-7	TRBD1	TGTGCCAGCAGTTTAGAGGGACAGGGGGGCGAGCAGTACTTC	CASSLEGQGGEQYF
few	TRBV12-3/TRBV12-4	TRBJ2-1	-	TGTGCCAGCAGTTTCCAGCCTTTTAGTGAGCAGTTCTTC	CASSFQPFSEQFF